This TCR beta chain was identified during a study of T cell responses to AZD1222 COVID-19 vaccine. Per the germline V gene, CDR1 is DFQATT and CDR2 is SNEGSKA (reference sequence). V dropped 5 bases and J dropped 0 bases, with 4 bases sitting between them. CDR3 size: 11 residues. Some clones are missing from TCRdb's copy, which holds only in-frame ones; the method was immunoSEQ multiplex PCR. Among about 160,000 clones listed, 75% to 90% were seen once. General study findings and limits: Most donors were white British and more were female, and clonal diversity was possibly underestimated. Two doses of AZD1222 preceded a rise in Spike-specific TCR breadth and depth.

Remarks on this clone: Its target is unknown.

This specimen consisted of peripheral blood, obtained on day 0 of AZD1222 vaccination. The receptor was isolated from an adult in good health. The rearrangement joins TRBV20-1 to TRBJ1-1; D ambiguous. CDR3 region: CSALMNTEAFF. In DNA, the CDR3 is TGCAGTGCTTTGATGAACACTGAAGCTTTCTTT.